This T cell receptor beta chain comes out of a study of blood T cell repertoires in COVID-19. Germline assignment: CDR1 SGHAT and CDR2 FQNNGV. The V gene end was trimmed by 5 bases and the J gene end by 2 bases; junction bases not matched to a gene: 5. The CDR3 length is 14 residues. This clone was seen a handful of times. Clones were sequenced by immunoSEQ multiplex PCR, and TCRdb holds only the in-frame ones, with some missing. The data contain about 400,000 clones, around 90% of them singletons. This clonotype was obtained from a woman in her thirties or forties with acute COVID-19. What was sequenced was PBMCs or T cells enriched from blood (not recorded which). The V call is TRBV11-2, the J call TRBJ1-1, with 7 positions matching TRBD1. CDR3 amino acids: CASSNRDRNTEAFF. The CDR3 DNA reads TGTGCCAGCAGCAACCGGGACAGAAACACTGAAGCTTTCTTT.